These T cell receptor beta chains were read from a single sample in a study of T cells in Graves' hyperthyroidism and ophthalmopathy. TCRdb reprocessed the multiplex PCR reads via MiXCR and lists one record per CDR3 protein. The repertoire holds approximately 620,000 distinct CDR3 sequences, with 16% as singletons. Sequenced material: blood. The source is a middle-aged woman with Graves' ophthalmopathy. The CDR3 runs from the conserved cysteine through the conserved F or W. The D gene is left open where the match is weak. Part of the rows lack a size; the others show once, few, many or a class for expanded clones.

D gene: TRBD2; J gene: TRBJ2-1; clone size: many; V gene: TRBV2; CDR3 DNA: TGTGCCAGCAGGGCCGGGACTAGCGGGAGGAGTGTCTACAATGAGCAGTTCTTC; CDR3 protein: CASRAGTSGRSVYNEQFF
D gene: TRBD1; J gene: TRBJ2-5; clone size: .; V gene: TRBV29-1; CDR3 DNA: TGCAGCGTTGCGGGTACAGGGGGTACTGAGACCCAGTACTTC; CDR3 protein: CSVAGTGGTETQYF
D gene: .; J gene: TRBJ2-3; clone size: many; V gene: TRBV2; CDR3 DNA: TGTGCCAGCAGCGCCCTGGCAGATACGCAGTATTTT; CDR3 protein: CASSALADTQYF
D gene: .; J gene: TRBJ1-2; clone size: .; V gene: TRBV28; CDR3 DNA: TGTGCCAGCAGACGAAACCAGCCTGGCTACACCTTC; CDR3 protein: CASRRNQPGYTF
D gene: TRBD2; J gene: TRBJ2-3; clone size: once; V gene: TRBV29-1; CDR3 DNA: TGCAGCGTTGTACTAGCGGGGACTAGCACAGATACGCAGTATTTT; CDR3 protein: CSVVLAGTSTDTQYF
D gene: TRBD2; J gene: TRBJ2-7; clone size: .; V gene: TRBV5-1; CDR3 DNA: TGCGCCAGCAGCTCCGGACTAGCGGGTCAAGTCGAGCAGTACTTC; CDR3 protein: CASSSGLAGQVEQYF
D gene: TRBD1; J gene: TRBJ1-1; clone size: .; V gene: TRBV20-1; CDR3 DNA: TGCAGTGCTCGGACAGGGCGGGTGAGCACTGAAGCTTTCTTT; CDR3 protein: CSARTGRVSTEAFF
D gene: TRBD2; J gene: TRBJ2-3; clone size: few; V gene: TRBV5-1; CDR3 DNA: TGCGCCAGCAGCTTGGCCCTGCGGGGGAACACAGATACGCAGTATTTT; CDR3 protein: CASSLALRGNTDTQYF
D gene: .; J gene: TRBJ1-1; clone size: many; V gene: TRBV3-1; CDR3 DNA: TGTGCCAGCAGCCAAGGAATCTCAAGGGACAACACTGAAGCTTTCTTT; CDR3 protein: CASSQGISRDNTEAFF
D gene: .; J gene: TRBJ2-1; clone size: few; V gene: TRBV5-4; CDR3 DNA: TGTGCCAGCAGCTTTGGTCGGTCGAGCTCCTACAATGAGCAGTTCTTC; CDR3 protein: CASSFGRSSSYNEQFF
D gene: TRBD2; J gene: TRBJ2-3; clone size: .; V gene: TRBV9; CDR3 DNA: TGTGCCAGCAGCGCTACTGGACTAGCCTCAGATACGCAGTATTTT; CDR3 protein: CASSATGLASDTQYF
D gene: .; J gene: TRBJ2-2; clone size: .; V gene: TRBV9; CDR3 DNA: TGTGCCAGCAGCGTAGGACTGAGGGCAGATCACACCGGGGAGCTGTTTTTT; CDR3 protein: CASSVGLRADHTGELFF
D gene: TRBD2; J gene: TRBJ2-2; clone size: few; V gene: TRBV20-1; CDR3 DNA: TGCAGTGCTAGAGGAATCAGCGGGAGGAACACCGGGGAGCTGTTTTTT; CDR3 protein: CSARGISGRNTGELFF
D gene: TRBD2; J gene: TRBJ2-3; clone size: many; V gene: TRBV11-2; CDR3 DNA: TGTGCCAGCAGCGTTAGCCTAGCGGGGGGTTTAGATACGCAGTATTTT; CDR3 protein: CASSVSLAGGLDTQYF
D gene: TRBD1; J gene: TRBJ2-5; clone size: .; V gene: TRBV7-9; CDR3 DNA: TGTGCCAGCACTTCTAGCCTGACAGGGCTGGAGACCCAGTACTTC; CDR3 protein: CASTSSLTGLETQYF